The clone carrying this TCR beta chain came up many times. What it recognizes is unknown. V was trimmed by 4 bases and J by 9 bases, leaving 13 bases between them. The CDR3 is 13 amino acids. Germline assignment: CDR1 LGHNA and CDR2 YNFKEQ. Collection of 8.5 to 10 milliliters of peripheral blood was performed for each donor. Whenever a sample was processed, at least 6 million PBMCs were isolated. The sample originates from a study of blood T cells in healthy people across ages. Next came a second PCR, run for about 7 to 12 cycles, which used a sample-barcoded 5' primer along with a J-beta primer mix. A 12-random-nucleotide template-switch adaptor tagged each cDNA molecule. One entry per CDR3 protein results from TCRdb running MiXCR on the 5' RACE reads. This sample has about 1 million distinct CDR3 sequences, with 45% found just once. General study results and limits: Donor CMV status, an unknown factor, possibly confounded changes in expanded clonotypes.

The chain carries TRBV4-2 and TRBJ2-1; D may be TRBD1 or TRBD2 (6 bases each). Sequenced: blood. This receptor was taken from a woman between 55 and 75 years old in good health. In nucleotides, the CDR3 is TGTGCCAGCAGCCCTCCCGGGGGCTTTGAGCAGTTCTTC. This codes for CASSPPGGFEQFF.